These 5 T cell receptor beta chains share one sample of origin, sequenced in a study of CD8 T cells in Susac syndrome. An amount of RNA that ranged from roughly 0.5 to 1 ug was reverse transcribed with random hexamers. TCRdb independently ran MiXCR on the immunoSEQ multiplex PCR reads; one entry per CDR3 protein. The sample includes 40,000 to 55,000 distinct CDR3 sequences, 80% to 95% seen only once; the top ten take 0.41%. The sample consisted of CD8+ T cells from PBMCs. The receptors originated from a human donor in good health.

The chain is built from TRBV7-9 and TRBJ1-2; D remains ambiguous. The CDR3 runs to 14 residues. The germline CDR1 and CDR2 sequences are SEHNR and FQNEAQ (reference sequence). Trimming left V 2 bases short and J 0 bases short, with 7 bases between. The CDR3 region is CASSLFVTNYGYTF. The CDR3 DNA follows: TGTGCCAGCAGCTTATTTGTTACTAACTATGGCTACACCTTC.

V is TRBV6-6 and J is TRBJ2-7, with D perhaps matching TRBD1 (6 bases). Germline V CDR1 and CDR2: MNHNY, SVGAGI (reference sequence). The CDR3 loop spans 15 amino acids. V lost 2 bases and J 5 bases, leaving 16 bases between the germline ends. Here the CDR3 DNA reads TGTGCCAGCAGTTACACCTACACAGGGATCGACGAGCAGTACTTC. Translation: CASSYTYTGIDEQYF.

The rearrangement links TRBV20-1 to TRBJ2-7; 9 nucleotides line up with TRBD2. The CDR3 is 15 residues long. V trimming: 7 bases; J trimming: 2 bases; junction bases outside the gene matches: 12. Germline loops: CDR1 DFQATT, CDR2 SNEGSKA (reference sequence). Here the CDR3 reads CSVKPLAGATYEQYF. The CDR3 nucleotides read TGCAGTGTTAAGCCCTTAGCGGGAGCCACCTACGAGCAGTACTTC.

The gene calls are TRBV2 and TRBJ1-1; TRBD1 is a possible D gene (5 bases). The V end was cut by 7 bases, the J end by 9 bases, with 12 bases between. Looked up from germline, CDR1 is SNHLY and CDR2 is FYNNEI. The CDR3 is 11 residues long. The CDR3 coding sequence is TGTGCCAGCACTACAGGCGTCAAAGCTTTCTTT. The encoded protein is CASTTGVKAFF.

The CDR3 DNA is TGTGCCAGCACGGGGCGCTTGGAGACTGAAGCTTTCTTT. It is translated as CASTGRLETEAFF. The chain employs TRBV19 and TRBJ1-1, with a tentative D call TRBD1 (5 bases). V lost 9 bases and J lost 5, with 16 bases in between. Per germline, CDR1 LNHDA and CDR2 SQIVND (reference sequence). This CDR3 comprises 13 residues.